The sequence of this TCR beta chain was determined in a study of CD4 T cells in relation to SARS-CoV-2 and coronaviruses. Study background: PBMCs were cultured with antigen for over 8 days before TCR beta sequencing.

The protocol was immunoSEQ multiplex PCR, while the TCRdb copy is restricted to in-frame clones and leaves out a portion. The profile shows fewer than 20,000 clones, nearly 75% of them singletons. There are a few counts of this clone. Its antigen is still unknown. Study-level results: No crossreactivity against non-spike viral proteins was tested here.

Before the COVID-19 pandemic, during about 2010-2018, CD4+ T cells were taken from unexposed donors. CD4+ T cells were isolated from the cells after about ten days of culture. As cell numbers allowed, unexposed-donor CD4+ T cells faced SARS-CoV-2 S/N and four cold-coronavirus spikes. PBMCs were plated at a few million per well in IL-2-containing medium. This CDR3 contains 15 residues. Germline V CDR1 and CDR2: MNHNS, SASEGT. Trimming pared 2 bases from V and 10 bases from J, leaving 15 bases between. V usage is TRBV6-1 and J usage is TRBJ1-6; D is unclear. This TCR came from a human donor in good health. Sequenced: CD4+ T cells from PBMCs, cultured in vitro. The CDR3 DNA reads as TGTGCCAGCAGTGAATCTCCAGGAGGAATCTCACCCCTCCACTTT. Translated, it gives CASSESPGGISPLHF.